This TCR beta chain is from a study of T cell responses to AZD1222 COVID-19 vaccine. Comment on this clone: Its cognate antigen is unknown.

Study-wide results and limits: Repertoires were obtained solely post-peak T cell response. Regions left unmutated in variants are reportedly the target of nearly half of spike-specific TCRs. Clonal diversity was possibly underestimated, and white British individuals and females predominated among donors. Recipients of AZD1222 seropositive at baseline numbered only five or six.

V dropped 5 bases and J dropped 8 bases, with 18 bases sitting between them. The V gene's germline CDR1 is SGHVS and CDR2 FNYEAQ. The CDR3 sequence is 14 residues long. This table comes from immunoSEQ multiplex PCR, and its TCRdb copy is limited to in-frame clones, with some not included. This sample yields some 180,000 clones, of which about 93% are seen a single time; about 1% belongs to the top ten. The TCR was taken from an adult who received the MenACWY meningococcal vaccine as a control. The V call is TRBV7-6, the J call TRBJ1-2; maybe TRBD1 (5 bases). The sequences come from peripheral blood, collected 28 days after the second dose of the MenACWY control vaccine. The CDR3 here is CASSPNTRGRGYTF. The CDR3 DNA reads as TGTGCCAGCAGCCCAAACACTCGGGGGAGGGGCTACACCTTC.